Sequencing of this T cell receptor beta chain was carried out in a study of CD8+CD57+ T cells in acquired aplastic anemia. The TCR beta profiling, which covered VDJ combination and CDR3 sequence, was carried out using genomic DNA as the template. TCRdb fed the reads into MiXCR, producing one record per CDR3 protein. The sample consists of about 160,000 distinct CDR3 sequences, about 64% of them appearing once. Whoever was chosen for sequencing had shown CD8+CD57+ cell expansion by flow cytometry. V gave up 3 bases and J gave up 7 bases, with 14 bases separating them. Germline V gene lookup returns CDR1 SGHRS and CDR2 YFSETQ. The CDR3 is 14 amino acids.

The sample consisted of sorted CD4+, CD8+, or CD8+CD57+ T cells (not recorded which) from PBMCs. This receptor was taken from a human donor with aplastic anemia. The V call is TRBV5-1, the J call TRBJ1-5; D not certain. The CDR3 DNA reads TGCGCCAGCAGCTCGGCTGGGTACGACCAGCCCCAGCATTTT. It encodes CASSSAGYDQPQHF.